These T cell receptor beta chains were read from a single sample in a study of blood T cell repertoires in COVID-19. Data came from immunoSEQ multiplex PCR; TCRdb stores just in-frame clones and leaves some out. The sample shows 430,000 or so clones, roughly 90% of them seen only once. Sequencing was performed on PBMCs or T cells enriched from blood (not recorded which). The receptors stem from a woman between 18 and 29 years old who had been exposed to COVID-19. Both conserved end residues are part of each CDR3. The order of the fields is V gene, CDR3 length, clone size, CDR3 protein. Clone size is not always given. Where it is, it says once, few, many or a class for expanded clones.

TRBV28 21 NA CASSPLTHRTNSGRLSYEQYF
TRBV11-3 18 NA CASSEGPISGGAVGELFF
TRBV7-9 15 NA CASSLALAAYNEQFF
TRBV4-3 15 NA CASSQDAGLNEKLFF
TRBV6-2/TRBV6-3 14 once CASSHRGPDTEAFF
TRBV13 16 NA CASSRQPGLGEETQYF
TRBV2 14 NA CASRDRSSGNTIYF
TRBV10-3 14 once CAISELGQRYEQYF
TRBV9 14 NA CASSVPPTGGEQFF
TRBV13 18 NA CASSLTPGRASQGYEQYF
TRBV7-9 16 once CASSLAGTGGGNEQFF
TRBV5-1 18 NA CASSFLGLAGGGANEQFF
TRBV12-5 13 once CASGKNSNSPLHF
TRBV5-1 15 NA CASSLDGGSGNTIYF
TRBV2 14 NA CASRGGRLNTEAFF
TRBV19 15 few CASNRGVTGNQPQHF
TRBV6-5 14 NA CASSLAGTTHEQYF
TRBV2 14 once CASSEQGEMYEQYF
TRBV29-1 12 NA CSVPTETGELFF
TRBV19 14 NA CASSIYSFHNEQFF
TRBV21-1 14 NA CASSNRVFLSEQYF
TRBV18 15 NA CASSQLRQGAREQFF
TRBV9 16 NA CASSASRDSMNTEAFF
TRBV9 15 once CASSARDLNTDTQYF
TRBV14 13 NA CASSVGQWYGYTF
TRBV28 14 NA CASSNSDTYNEQFF
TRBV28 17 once CASSLPLQGDAGNTIYF
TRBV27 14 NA CASSLTGSNYGYTF
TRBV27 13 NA CASSYQDSYEQYF
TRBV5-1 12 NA CASSPEKDTQYF
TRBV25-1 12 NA CASSDRGEKLFF
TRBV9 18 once CASSVETSGHRSTDTQYF
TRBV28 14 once CASSFVAQGGEQYF
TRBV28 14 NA CASRVGQLHQPQHF
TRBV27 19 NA CASSLYPGLAGPSEYEQYF
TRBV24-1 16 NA CASWGRDSNSNQPQHF
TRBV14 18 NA CASSQGGGGEFSTDTQYF
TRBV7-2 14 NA CASSLVAGVDTQYF
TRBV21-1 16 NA CASSKERRGWDQPQHF
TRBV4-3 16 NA CASSQDLRGFQETQYF
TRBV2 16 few CASSERQRNSNQPQHF
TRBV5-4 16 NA CASSFQGLARGGELFF
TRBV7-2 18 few CASSTTGTSGSNTGELFF
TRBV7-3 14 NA CASSMRGTDNEQFF
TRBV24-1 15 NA CATSAGGTGSYEQYF
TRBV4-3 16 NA CASSQGLAGPQETQYF
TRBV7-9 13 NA CASSFTGSYEQYF
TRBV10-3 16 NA CAISESPSSPTYEQYF
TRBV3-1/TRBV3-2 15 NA CASSQAGGTNNEQFF
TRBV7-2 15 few CASSRETSPVHEQYF
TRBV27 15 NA CASSLGAGKYNEQFF
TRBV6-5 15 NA CASSYDRGTNYGYTF
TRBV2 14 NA CASSSQMMNTEAFF
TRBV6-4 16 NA CASSLHSGTGTYEQYF
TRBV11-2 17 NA CASSPGLAGGGWETQYF
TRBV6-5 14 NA CASSRLAGDDTQYF
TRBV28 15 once CASSLTSTSGPEQYF